One and the same sample provided the 27 T cell receptor delta chains below, sequenced in a study of gamma-delta chains in newborns, infants, children. TCRdb redid clone calling on the reads using CATT. The sample includes 6,000 to 6,500 delta-chain clones, about 2.7% seen only once; the top ten take 15% to 19%. The specimen was blood. These receptors all stem from a child who was a newborn, infant or young child, either healthy, febrile or measles-vaccinated (not recorded which).

This clone came up a few times. The chain joins TRDV2 to TRDJ3; 13 nucleotides line up with TRDD3. Per the germline V gene, CDR1 is GEAIGNYY and CDR2 is EKD. V trimming: 3 bases; J trimming: 0 bases; junction bases outside the gene matches: 13. The CDR3 has 22 residues. The CDR3 here is CACDYVLGDTSRFSWDTRQMFF. Here the CDR3 DNA reads TGTGCCTGTGACTACGTACTGGGGGATACGTCGAGGTTCTCCTGGGACACCCGACAGATGTTTTTC.

The table lists this clone with a few counts. A far larger clone is only one base removed, so a read error is likely. The same CDR3 can be traced to other DNA sequences in this sample. The chain is built from TRDV2 and TRDJ2, with 7 bases that match TRDD3. The V gene's germline CDR1 is GEAIGNYY and CDR2 EKD. This CDR3 is 15 amino acids long. The CDR3 sequence is CACDTDWGLTAQLFF. CDR3 in DNA: TGCGCCTGTGACACCGACTGGGGTTTGACAGCACAACTCTTCTTT.

Of note for this clone: For this DNA, TCRdb reports the protein of a much larger clone, which diverges at residue 7, most likely from a read error; the protein presented here is translated directly from the DNA. This chain connects TRDV2 to TRDJ3, with D possibly being TRDD3 (5 bases). The CDR3 is 18 residues long. V shed 1 base and J shed 0 bases, with 12 bases lying between them. CDR1 is GEAIGNYY and CDR2 is EKD in the germline V gene. DNA of the CDR3: TGTGCCTGTGACACTGGGGAATTCAGCTCCTGGGACACCCGACAGATGTTTTTC. Translated: CACDTGEFSSWDTRQMFF.

By sample fraction, this clone is medium-sized. The chain couples TRDV2 to TRDJ1; 7 bases agree with TRDD3. The CDR3 sequence is 13 residues long. CDR1 and CDR2 (germline): GEAIGNYY, EKD. After removal of 2 bases from V and 1 base from J, the junction contained 0 bases not matched to a gene. The CDR3 coding sequence is TGTGCCTGTGACAGGATACGCACCGATAAACTCATCTTT. Translating it yields CACDRIRTDKLIF.

This clone was counted between two and nine times. The protein given by TCRdb reflects a much larger clone and differs at residue 3 from this DNA's translation, likely from a read error; the protein shown is the DNA's translation. The chain is built from TRDV2 and TRDJ2; TRDD3 matches at 9 bases. Germline CDR1 reads GEAIGNYY; CDR2 reads EKD. This CDR3 has 16 residues. In nucleotides, the CDR3 is TGTGCCCGTGACACCGTGGGGGATAGGAGAACAGCACAACTCTTCTTT. Encoded protein: CARDTVGDRRTAQLFF.

This clone is large in the sample. This sequence joins TRDV2 and TRDJ1; 9 nucleotides agree with TRDD3. Germline V gene lookup returns CDR1 GEAIGNYY and CDR2 EKD. The CDR3 runs to 15 residues. J gave up 0 bases and V 0 bases, and 1 base lay outside the gene matches. CDR3 nucleotides: TGTGCCTGTGACACCTGGGGGATATACACCGATAAACTCATCTTT. Translated, it gives CACDTWGIYTDKLIF.

As for this clone: The junction departs from germline at one end; a sequencing error may be responsible. The sample carries other DNA sequences with the same CDR3. The chain carries TRDV2 and TRDJ3, with 10 bases lining up with TRDD3. The germline V gene encodes CDR1 GEAIGNYY and CDR2 EKD. The CDR3 is 18 amino acids. CDR3: CACDTGGYRSWDTRQMFF. The CDR3 nucleotides read TGTGCCTGTGACACTGGGGGATACAGGTCCTGGGACACTCGACAGATGTTTTTC.

Concerning this clone: The sample has other DNA sequences that encode this CDR3 too. The chain combines TRDV2 with TRDJ3, with TRDD3 identical over 8 bases. Per the germline V gene, CDR1 is GEAIGNYY and CDR2 is EKD. This CDR3 contains 19 residues. Trimming removed 3 bases from V and 0 bases from J; junction bases left unmatched: 9. CDR3 residues: CACDSTGGPSSWDTRQMFF. CDR3 coding DNA: TGTGCCTGTGACTCTACTGGGGGCCCCAGCTCCTGGGACACCCGACAGATGTTTTTC.

The sample holds a few counts of this clone. TCRdb's listed protein matches a much larger clone and diverges from this DNA's translation at residue 6, likely through a read error; the protein shown comes from the DNA. This chain's CDR3 is CACDRMGDRTWDTRQMFF. The CDR3 DNA sequence: TGTGCCTGTGACCGAATGGGGGATCGCACCTGGGACACCCGACAGATGTTTTTC. V is TRDV2 and J is TRDJ3; the match to TRDD3 covers 8 bases. CDR3 size: 18 residues. Germline-derived CDR1 and CDR2 are GEAIGNYY and EKD. The V and J ends lost 3 bases and 2 bases, in that order; junction bases with no gene match: 8.

In the case of this clone: It is likely a read error: a sequence one base away is far more abundant. Other DNA sequences from this sample encode an identical CDR3 as well. This chain uses TRDV2 with TRDJ1; 7 nucleotides line up with TRDD3. This CDR3 contains 13 residues. The germline V gene encodes CDR1 GEAIGNYY and CDR2 EKD. CDR3 in DNA: TGTGCCTGTGACACCTGGGGGACCGATAAACTCATATTT. This sequence encodes CACDTWGTDKLIF.

This chain joins TRDV2 and TRDJ2, with 7 bases identical to TRDD3. The CDR3 sequence is 14 residues long. Germline CDR1 reads GEAIGNYY; CDR2 reads EKD. V was pared by 0 bases and J by 7 bases, with 4 bases of the junction left unmatched. The CDR3 DNA sequence: TGTGCCTGTGACACCGTCGGGATACAAGCACAACTCTTCTTT. This translates into CACDTVGIQAQLFF.

This clone showed up just a few times. The translated DNA and TCRdb's protein are not identical at residue 3; the protein here was translated from the DNA. The chain employs TRDV2 and TRDJ1; 13 bases fit TRDD3. The germline gives CDR1 GEAIGNYY, CDR2 EKD. The CDR3 has 16 amino acids. In nucleotides, the CDR3 is TGTGCCAGTGACAAGGTCCACTGGGGGATACGAGGGAAACTCATCTTT. It is translated as CASDKVHWGIRGKLIF.

This clone is deemed medium-sized (0.01 to 0.1%). This rearrangement joins TRDV2 to TRDJ2; 10 positions match TRDD3. Germline V gene data show CDR1 as GEAIGNYY and CDR2 as EKD. There are 18 residues in the CDR3. With 2 bases clipped from V and 3 bases from J, the junction kept 11 bases outside the gene matches. Here the CDR3 DNA reads TGTGCCTGTGACATGATGGGGGGGGATACGCGAATGACAGCACAACTCTTCTTT. Translation: CACDMMGGDTRMTAQLFF.

This clone has only a few counts. One end of the junction fails to match germline, which may point to a read error. The chain recombines TRDV2 with TRDJ1, with 10 positions matching TRDD3. CDR3 length: 14 amino acids. CDR1 and CDR2 (germline): GEAIGNYY, EKD. CDR3 DNA sequence: TGTGCCCGTGACACTGGGGGATACACCGATAAACTCATCTTT. It codes for CARDTGGYTDKLIF.

As for this clone: This could be a read error, since a much larger clone is one nucleotide away. The CDR3 DNA is TGTGCCCGTGACACCGTGGGGAAGTACACCGATAAACTCATCTTT. Translating gives CARDTVGKYTDKLIF. V gene TRDV2 combines with J gene TRDJ1; D is perhaps TRDD3 (5 bases). Germline loops: CDR1 GEAIGNYY, CDR2 EKD. The CDR3 contains 15 residues.

To note about this clone: A much more abundant neighbour one base away suggests this may be a read error. Other DNA sequences in the sample encode the same CDR3. The V and J genes are TRDV2 and TRDJ3; 10 bases line up with TRDD3. Trimming took 0 bases from V and 0 from J; bases not matched to a gene: 16. Per the germline V gene, CDR1 is GEAIGNYY and CDR2 is EKD. This CDR3 region has 23 residues. CDR3 nucleotide sequence: TGTGCCTGTGACACCGCGGAATCTACCGGGGGATACGGTAACTCCTGGGACACCCGACAGATGTTTTTC. Residues: CACDTAESTGGYGNSWDTRQMFF.

This chain uses TRDV2 with TRDJ3; 9 bases line up with TRDD3. The CDR3 totals 22 residues. With V trimmed by 1 base and J by 5 bases, 20 bases remained unmatched. The germline V gene has CDR1 GEAIGNYY and CDR2 EKD. The CDR3 DNA reads as TGTGCCTGTGACACGGTCAAGACTGGGGGAACCTCCCTTTCCCGGGACACCCGACAGATGTTTTTC. It codes for CACDTVKTGGTSLSRDTRQMFF.

The gene calls are TRDV2 and TRDJ3; TRDD3 agrees at 10 bases. With V trimmed by 3 bases and J by 5 bases, 3 bases remained unmatched. The CDR3 has 16 residues. The V gene's germline CDR1 is GEAIGNYY and CDR2 EKD. CDR3 DNA: TGTGCCTGTGACGCCTGGGGGATAGGGGACACCCGACAGATGTTTTTC. Translating it yields CACDAWGIGDTRQMFF.

This clone was picked up a small number of times. The chain is built from TRDV2 and TRDJ2; 12 nucleotides match TRDD3. Trimming took 6 bases from V and 6 from J; bases not matched to a gene: 19. Germline values: CDR1 GEAIGNYY, CDR2 EKD. CDR3 length: 19 residues. The CDR3 DNA sequence: TGTGCCTGTAGCACCGTCCCCATACTGGGGGATACCATGGCAGCACAACTCTTCTTT. This gives the protein CACSTVPILGDTMAAQLFF.

About this clone itself: A far larger clone is one nucleotide away, so this likely arose from a read error. This same CDR3 is encoded by further DNA sequences in the sample. The J gene call is TRDJ3, but no V gene call exists; the D call of TRDD3 is as the table states it, not checked on the DNA. The CDR3 covers 20 residues. The CDR3 sequence: CACDTVLGDTRSWDTRQMFF. For the CDR3, the DNA is TGTGCCTGTGACACCGTACTGGGGGATACGCGCTCCTGGGACACACGACAGATGTTTTTC.

In its sample, this clone was seen a few times. The TCRdb protein, from a much larger clone, departs from this DNA's translation at residues 9 and 10, likely by read error; the protein shown derives from the DNA. The V and J genes are TRDV2 and TRDJ2, with 11 positions matching TRDD3. V lost 0 bases to trimming and J lost 6 bases; unmatched junction nucleotides: 2. This CDR3 region has 15 residues. The germline CDR1 and CDR2 sequences are GEAIGNYY and EKD. CDR3 amino acids: CACDTVGDTPAQLFF. The CDR3 DNA is TGTGCCTGTGACACCGTGGGGGATACGCCAGCACAACTCTTCTTT.

The J gene is TRDJ1, the V gene TRDV2, with 9 bases aligning to TRDD3. V lost 4 bases and J lost 0; bases outside the gene matches: 8. Germline CDR1 and CDR2: GEAIGNYY and EKD. The CDR3 has 16 residues. Here the CDR3 DNA reads TGTGCCTGTGATGTGCCGGGGGATACTGACACCGATAAACTCATCTTT. Translated: CACDVPGDTDTDKLIF.

This clone was seen only a few times. J is TRDJ3 and V is TRDV2, with 9 bases fitting TRDD3. The CDR3 spans 19 residues. V lost 2 bases and J lost 0; bases outside the gene matches: 7. Germline assignment: CDR1 GEAIGNYY and CDR2 EKD. The CDR3 protein is CACDMLGDLSSWDTRQMFF. The CDR3 DNA reads as TGTGCCTGTGACATGCTGGGGGATCTGAGCTCCTGGGACACCCGACAGATGTTTTTC.

Judged by abundance, this clone is medium-sized. The identical CDR3 is also encoded by other nucleotide sequences in the sample. J is TRDJ1 and V is TRDV2; a possible D gene is TRDD3 (6 bases). Germline CDR1 reads GEAIGNYY; CDR2 reads EKD. CDR3 length: 14 amino acids. V was clipped by 0 bases and J by 5 bases, with 12 bases between them. The CDR3 protein is CACDTVGGTDKLIF. The CDR3, as DNA: TGTGCCTGTGACACCGTAGGGGGGACTGATAAACTCATCTTT.

This clone was detected only a few times. The junction departs from the called germline gene at one end, perhaps through a read error. This sample includes further DNA sequences coding for the same CDR3. The chain is built from TRDV2 and TRDJ3; the match to TRDD3 covers 11 bases. Germline loops: CDR1 GEAIGNYY, CDR2 EKD. This CDR3 contains 20 residues. This CDR3 reads CACDMVGDTRSSWDTRQMFF. The CDR3 bases are TGTGCCTGCGACATGGTGGGGGATACGCGGAGCTCCTGGGACACCCGACAGATGTTTTTC.

This clone appeared a few times. One base away lies a much larger clone, so this may be a sequencing read error. This sample includes further DNA sequences coding for the same CDR3. The chain has TRDV2 and TRDJ1; D not resolved. CDR3 length: 13 residues. CDR1 and CDR2 (germline): GEAIGNYY, EKD. Here the CDR3 reads CACDTWDTDKLIF. For the CDR3, the DNA is TGTGCCTGTGACACCTGGGACACCGACAAACTCATCTTT.

Concerning this clone: This CDR3 is also generated by other DNA sequences in the sample. The chain links TRDV2 to TRDJ1; 10 bases are shared with TRDD3. The CDR3 extends over 20 amino acids. The V segment lost 0 bases and the J segment 2 bases; nucleotides outside the gene matches: 17. Germline V gene sequence: CDR1 GEAIGNYY, CDR2 EKD. CDR3 coding DNA: TGTGCCTGTGACACCGTCTCCTGGGGGATAAGGAGTTCGTATACCGATAAACTCATCTTT. Protein product: CACDTVSWGIRSSYTDKLIF.